This entry describes one T cell receptor (beta chain). Its antigen is still unknown. This sample is part of a study of cytomegalovirus exposure and HLA in healthy donors. Study details: Unique TCR beta sequences numbering approximately 120 million came from around 180 million T cells in an earlier analysis. Drawn from HLA-typed donors, around 85 million unique TCRs were held in an early data release.

Study conclusions and caveats: A later analysis linked a missense variant in DCLRE1C to the trimming of TCR beta V and J genes. The productive fraction for most TCR beta V segments was about 90% or about 30% in an earlier analysis.

The CDR3 contains 16 residues. Trimming left V 0 bases short and J 3 bases short, with 11 bases between. CDR1 is ENHRY, CDR2 SYGVKD, per germline. The PCR had 60 Vbeta and 13 Jbeta primers. Sequencing used immunoSEQ multiplex PCR; TCRdb keeps in-frame clones, though not all of them. The sample shows about 43,000 clones, about 60% of them seen only once. This sequence was found in a man in his sixties in good health and CMV-seropositive. Source material: PBMCs. This chain connects TRBV10-3 to TRBJ2-2, with TRBD2 as a possible D gene (6 bases). DNA of the CDR3: TGTGCCATCAGTGAGTCTAGCGGATTTTACACCGGGGAGCTGTTTTTT. Translating gives CAISESSGFYTGELFF.